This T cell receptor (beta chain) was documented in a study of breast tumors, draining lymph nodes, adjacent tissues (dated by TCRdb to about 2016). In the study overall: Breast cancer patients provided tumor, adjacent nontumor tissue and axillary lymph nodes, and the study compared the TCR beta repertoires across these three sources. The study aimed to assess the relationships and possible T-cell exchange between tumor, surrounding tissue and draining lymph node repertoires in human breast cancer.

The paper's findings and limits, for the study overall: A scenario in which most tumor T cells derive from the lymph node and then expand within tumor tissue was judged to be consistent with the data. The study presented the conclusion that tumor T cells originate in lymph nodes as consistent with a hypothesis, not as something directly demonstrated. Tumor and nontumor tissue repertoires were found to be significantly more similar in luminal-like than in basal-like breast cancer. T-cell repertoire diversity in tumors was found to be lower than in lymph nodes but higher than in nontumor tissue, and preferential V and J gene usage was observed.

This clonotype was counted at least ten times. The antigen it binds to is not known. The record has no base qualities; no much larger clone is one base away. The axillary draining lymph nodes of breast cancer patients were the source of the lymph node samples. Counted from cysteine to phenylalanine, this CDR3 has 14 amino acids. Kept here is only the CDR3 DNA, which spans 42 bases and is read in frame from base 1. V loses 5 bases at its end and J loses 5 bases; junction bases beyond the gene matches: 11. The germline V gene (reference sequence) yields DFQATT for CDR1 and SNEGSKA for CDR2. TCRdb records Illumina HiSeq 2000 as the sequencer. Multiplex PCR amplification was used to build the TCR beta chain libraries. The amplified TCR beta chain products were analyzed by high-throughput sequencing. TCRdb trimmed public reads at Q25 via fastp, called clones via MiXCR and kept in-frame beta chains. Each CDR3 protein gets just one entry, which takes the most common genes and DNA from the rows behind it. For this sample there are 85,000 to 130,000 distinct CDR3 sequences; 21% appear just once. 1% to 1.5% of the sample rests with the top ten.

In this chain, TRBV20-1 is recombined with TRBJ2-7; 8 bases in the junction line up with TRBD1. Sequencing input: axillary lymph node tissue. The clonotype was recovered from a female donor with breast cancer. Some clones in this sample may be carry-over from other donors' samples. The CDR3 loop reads CSAHPSQGADEQYF. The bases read TGCAGTGCTCATCCGTCGCAGGGGGCGGACGAGCAGTACTTC.